These 9 T cell receptor beta chains came from one sample sequenced in a study of radiotherapy plus CTLA-4 blockade in lung cancer. TCRdb's table, derived via immunoSEQ multiplex PCR, lists solely in-frame clones and lacks some. The table lists under 110,000 clones, more than 75% of them singletons, with under 2.5% in the top ten. Material: peripheral blood, obtained from a patient treated with radiotherapy plus ipilimumab. The receptor set was obtained from a human donor with non-small cell lung cancer that progressed on radiotherapy plus ipilimumab. Some clones in this sample may be carry-over from other donors' samples.

This clone was picked up many times. The V gene is TRBV6-4, the J gene TRBJ2-2; TRBD1 matches at 7 bases. CDR1 and CDR2 from the germline V gene are MRHNA and SNTAGT. The V and J ends lost 9 bases and 5 bases, in that order; junction bases with no gene match: 9. This CDR3 comprises 14 residues. The CDR3 spells CASSGTEETGELFF. CDR3 coding DNA: TGTGCCAGTTCCGGGACAGAGGAGACCGGGGAGCTGTTTTTT.

This rearrangement joins TRBV5-6 to TRBJ2-7; D remains unclear. The CDR3 is made up of 15 amino acids. Trimming pared 0 bases from V and 7 bases from J, leaving 17 bases between. CDR1 SGHDT and CDR2 YYEEEE come from the germline V gene. The chain's CDR3 is CASSLALRYLREQYF. CDR3 nucleotide sequence: TGTGCCAGCAGCTTGGCCTTACGGTATCTACGGGAGCAGTACTTC.

This sequence joins TRBV9 and TRBJ1-1; no clear D. CDR1 and CDR2 (germline): SGDLS, YYNGEE. This CDR3 contains 16 residues. With 2 bases removed from V and 4 bases from J, the gap between germline ends came to 18 bases. DNA for the CDR3: TGTGCCAGCAGCGTCACTTCGGTGGGCTCGGGCACTGAAGCTTTCTTT. This encodes CASSVTSVGSGTEAFF.

CDR3 DNA: TGTGCCAGCAGCTTAGGAGACAGGACTAACTACGAGCAGTACTTC. It specifies CASSLGDRTNYEQYF. This rearrangement joins TRBV13 to TRBJ2-7, with D possibly called TRBD1 or TRBD2 (6 bases each). This CDR3 comprises 15 residues. Germline values: CDR1 PRHDT, CDR2 FYEKMQ (reference sequence). V was pared by 0 bases and J by 3 bases, with 12 bases between.

In this sample, this clone turned up once. V gene TRBV9 combines with J gene TRBJ1-3; 7 nucleotides match TRBD1. Germline V gene sequence: CDR1 SGDLS, CDR2 YYNGEE. J lost 4 bases, V lost 6 bases, and 10 bases had no gene match. This CDR3 has 15 residues. The CDR3 loop is CASTQTLTGGNTIYF. CDR3 DNA sequence: TGTGCCAGCACCCAAACATTGACAGGGGGAAACACCATATATTTT. Drawing the rest from reference TRBV9 and TRBJ1-3, the complete variable domain is DSGVTQTPKHLITATGQRVTLRCSPRSGDLSVYWYQQSLDQGLQFLIQYYNGEERAKGNILERFSAQQFPDLHSELNLSSLELGDSALYFCASTQTLTGGNTIYFGEGSWLTVV.

This chain connects TRBV7-9 to TRBJ2-3; D is uncertain. The CDR3 consists of 11 residues. Germline CDR1 is SEHNR and CDR2 is FQNEAQ (reference sequence). With 2 bases removed from V and 6 bases from J, the gap between germline ends came to 3 bases. The CDR3 bases are TGTGCCAGCAGCTTATTCGATACGCAGTATTTT. Its translation is CASSLFDTQYF. The whole variable domain, remainder taken from reference TRBV7-9 and TRBJ2-3, is DTGVSQNPRHKITKRGQNVTFRCDPISEHNRLYWYRQTLGQGPEFLTYFQNEAQLEKSRLLSDRFSAERPKGSFSTLEIQRTEQGDSAMYLCASSLFDTQYFGPGTRLTVL.

The chain links TRBV29-1 to TRBJ2-3, with D uncertain. Germline CDR1 and CDR2: SQVTM and ANQGSEA. The CDR3 contains 14 residues. Trimming stripped 0 bases from V and 6 bases from J, with 13 bases between. The CDR3 region is CSVEDRALADTQYF. CDR3 DNA sequence: TGCAGCGTTGAAGATCGGGCGCTGGCGGATACGCAGTATTTT.

V is TRBV4-3 and J is TRBJ2-3; weak D call: TRBD1 (6 bases). Germline CDR1 LGHNA, CDR2 YSLEER. V was pared by 2 bases and J by 3 bases, with 12 bases between. The CDR3 has 15 amino acids. The CDR3 DNA follows: TGCGCCAGCAGCCAAAGGGGGAGTCGGACAGATACGCAGTATTTT. It codes for CASSQRGSRTDTQYF.

In its sample, this clone was seen a few times. The rearrangement joins TRBV6-6 to TRBJ1-4, with D hard to call. CDR3 length: 15 amino acids. Germline-derived CDR1 and CDR2 are MNHNY and SVGAGI (reference sequence). V dropped 6 bases and J dropped 4 bases, with 15 bases sitting between them. The CDR3 is CASSRTPGFNEKLFF. CDR3 bases: TGTGCCAGCAGCAGGACTCCAGGTTTTAATGAAAAACTGTTTTTT.